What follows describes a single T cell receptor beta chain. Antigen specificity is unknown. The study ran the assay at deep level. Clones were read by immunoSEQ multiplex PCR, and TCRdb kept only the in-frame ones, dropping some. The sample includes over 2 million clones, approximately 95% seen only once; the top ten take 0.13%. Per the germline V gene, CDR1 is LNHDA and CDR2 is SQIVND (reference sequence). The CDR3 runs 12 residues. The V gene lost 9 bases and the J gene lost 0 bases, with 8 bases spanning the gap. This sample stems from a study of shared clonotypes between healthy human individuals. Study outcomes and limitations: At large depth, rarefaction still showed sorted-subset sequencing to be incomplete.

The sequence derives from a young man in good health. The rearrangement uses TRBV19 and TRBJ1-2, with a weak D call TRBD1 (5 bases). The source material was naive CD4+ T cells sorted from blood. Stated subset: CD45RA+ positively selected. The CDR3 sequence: CASGAANYGYTF. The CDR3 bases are TGTGCCAGCGGGGCGGCTAACTATGGCTACACCTTC. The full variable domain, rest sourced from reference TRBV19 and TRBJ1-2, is DGGITQSPKYLFRKEGQNVTLSCEQNLNHDAMYWYRQDPGQGLRLIYYSQIVNDFQKGDIAEGYSVSREKKESFPLTVTSAQKNPTAFYLCASGAANYGYTFGSGTRLTVV.